This is a list of T cell receptor beta chains from one sample in a study of cytomegalovirus exposure and HLA in healthy donors. Repertoires were generated with immunoSEQ multiplex PCR, while TCRdb's copy carries only in-frame clones and drops some. This repertoire shows roughly 120,000 clones, 70% to 80% found once; its top ten account for about 15%. Sequenced sample: PBMCs. Source of these receptors: a man in his fifties in good health and CMV-seropositive. Each CDR3 is given with its conserved first and last residue. D genes are given only for firm matches. The size entry is marked missing in some rows and otherwise reads once, few, many or a size class.

>-|TRBJ1-1|-|TRBV29-1
TGCAGCACCGGGAAGGATTTTGTCACTGAAGCTTTCTTT
CSTGKDFVTEAFF
>TRBD1|TRBJ2-7|-|TRBV4-3
TGCGCCAGCAGCCACGACAGGGTGTCCTACGAGCAGTACTTC
CASSHDRVSYEQYF
>-|TRBJ2-3|-|TRBV5-1
TGCGCCAGCAGCTCTTATCCGGGACTCACAGATACGCAGTATTTT
CASSSYPGLTDTQYF
>-|TRBJ2-7|-|TRBV19
TGTGCCAGTAGTAGAACACAGGACTCCTACGAGCAGTACTTC
CASSRTQDSYEQYF
>TRBD1|TRBJ2-6|-|TRBV4-3
TGCGCCAGCAGCCAGGGACAGGGGGCGGCCGGGGCCAACGTCCTGACTTTC
CASSQGQGAAGANVLTF
>-|TRBJ1-4|-|TRBV7-9
TGTTCCAGCACCTGGCCGGGGGAAAAACTGTTTTTT
CSSTWPGEKLFF
>TRBD1|TRBJ1-2|-|TRBV15
TGTGCCACCAGCAGAGAGGGACAGCCTTCGGGCGGCTACACCTTC
CATSREGQPSGGYTF
>-|TRBJ2-7|-|TRBV2
TGTGCCAGCAGTGGCGGACTATCCTACGAGCAGTACTTC
CASSGGLSYEQYF
>TRBD2|TRBJ2-7|-|TRBV10-3
TGTGCCATCAGTGCGACTAGCGGGAGTCCATACGAGCAGTACTTC
CAISATSGSPYEQYF
>TRBD1|TRBJ1-1|few|TRBV6-6
TGTGCCAGCAGTTACCCAAAGGGACAGATGAACACTGAAGCTTTCTTT
CASSYPKGQMNTEAFF
>TRBD1|TRBJ1-1|-|TRBV6-1
TGTGCCGGTACAGGGGAGAACGCTGAAGCTTTCTTT
CAGTGENAEAFF
>TRBD2|TRBJ2-3|once|TRBV7-8
TGTGCCAGCACGACTAGCGGGGCCCCCACAGATACGCAGTATTTT
CASTTSGAPTDTQYF
>-|TRBJ2-7|-|TRBV10-3
TGTGCCATCAGTGAGACAGACTACGAGCAGTACTTC
CAISETDYEQYF
>TRBD2|TRBJ2-1|-|TRBV5-1
TGCGCCAGCAGCCCGGGACTAGCGGAAGACAATGAGCAGTTCTTC
CASSPGLAEDNEQFF
>-|TRBJ2-2|-|TRBV27
TGTGCCAGCAGTTTCGGGTACACCGGGGAGCTGTTTTTT
CASSFGYTGELFF